This section outlines one T cell receptor (beta chain) sequence together with its context. The antigen it binds to is not known. Base qualities are not at hand, and no much larger clone is one base apart. The source of the sample is a study of T cells in Graves' hyperthyroidism and ophthalmopathy (dated by TCRdb to the late 2010s). About the investigation overall: Peripheral blood was collected at initial diagnosis, before any treatment. Following sampling, methimazole starting at 30 mg daily was given to hyperthyroidism patients, and high-dose intravenous methylprednisolone was given to ophthalmopathy patients. In more than 5 Graves' hyperthyroidism patients, the study also compared T-cell repertoires from thyroid tissue with T-cell repertoires from blood. TCR Vbeta CDR3 sequencing of 130 to 150 peripheral blood samples (over 40 ophthalmopathy, about 75 hyperthyroidism and about 17 progressor patients) is reported in the paper. Prospective prediction of ophthalmopathy was tested in an independent validation cohort of some 19 hyperthyroidism patients and 15 to 17 patients who later progressed to ophthalmopathy. The approximately 100 discovery patients were divided at random into training and test sets in a 7:3 ratio. TCR V-J signatures able to tell the groups apart were searched for in a discovery cohort of around 95 patients, of whom fewer than 45 had Graves' ophthalmopathy and some 60 had stable Graves' hyperthyroidism.

Broader findings and caveats from the paper: Most expanded thyroid clonotypes (frequency above 0.001) were also detected in blood, suggesting blood repertoires may reflect thyroid immune responses. No statistical method was used to set the sample size in advance, and investigators knew the group allocation. A 13 V-J signature model separated ophthalmopathy from stable hyperthyroidism, with approximately 86% sensitivity and about 81% specificity in cross-validation and 80%/75% in testing. During validation, the model predicted progression to ophthalmopathy a median of around 6 months ahead of onset, with just under 71% sensitivity and about 75% specificity.

Ophthalmopathy patients had moderately to severely active disease, with a Clinical Activity Score of 3 or more, a NOSPECS grade of 4 or more, and a disease duration of less than 3 months. Patients with uncontrolled infections, other autoimmune diseases, pregnancy or lactation were excluded. Diagnoses were established on the basis of clinical symptoms, serum thyroxine and TRAb, thyroid ultrasound, and orbital computed tomography. PBMCs were isolated from about 10 ml of fresh peripheral blood by Ficoll-Paque density gradient centrifugation. Total RNA was extracted with Trizol reagent, and quality was checked on an Agilent 2100 Bioanalyzer. Here V drops 5 bases and J drops 9 bases, and the junction holds 11 bases not matched to any gene. The CDR3 holds 14 amino acids from the cysteine to the phenylalanine. The sequence is cut down to CDR3 DNA, 42 bases in frame from base 1. CDR1 and CDR2, per the germline V gene (reference sequence), are SEHNR and FQNEAQ.

TCR beta CDR3 regions were amplified from RNA transcripts. A first-round RT-PCR of the TCR CDR3 used the HTBI primer set with the Qiagen OneStep RT-PCR kit. A second multiplex PCR round built the libraries, followed by size selection and purification. Sequencing of the libraries was done on an Illumina HiSeq2000 using paired-end 100 bp reads. The authors processed their data as follows. SOAPnuke was used to process the raw data, with reads discarded if the reads contained adapters or uncalled bases, had a mean Phred below 15, or lacked an exact constant-primer or identifier match. High-quality paired reads were merged using COPE v1.2.5, and each unique nucleotide sequence was defined as a clonotype. Clonotypes were aligned to IMGT TRBV, TRBD and TRBJ reference segments using MiTCR v1.1. Only V-J combinations with frequency above 0.0001, covering about 99% of repertoires, were analysed. The TCS score was defined as F50 (clonal expansion) divided by E x V (chaos), with BLOSUM62-based TCRdist calculated between CDR3 peptides within each V-J. Welch's t-statistics and random forest reduced 500 to 550 V-J features to some 14, which were used in a naive Bayes classifier (R e1071). TCRdb reworked the public reads: Q25 trimming with fastp, MiXCR clone assembly, productive beta chains retained. Identical CDR3 protein sequences are pooled into one entry, listed with their most common genes and DNA. These V and J calls originate from TCRdb's pipeline instead of the authors' own analysis. For this sample the table gives hundreds of thousands of distinct CDR3 sequences, of which roughly 20% were detected only once. In total, the top ten clones hold about 40% of the sample.

The sequence was collected from a man aged 50 to 60 with Graves' ophthalmopathy. The rearranged segments are TRBV7-9 and TRBJ2-7, with 9 junctional bases fitting TRBD2. The sequencing sample was made of blood. The bases read TGTGCCAGCAGCCCCACCGGCGGGAGGGTCGTGCAGTACTTC. It is translated as CASSPTGGRVVQYF.